This TCR beta chain was captured in a study of CD8+ T cells in alopecia areata. Treatment noted: oral pan-JAK inhibitor, 5-10 mg twice daily. Peripheral blood and lesional scalp punch biopsies came from alopecia areata patients. V was cut by 6 bases and J by 2 bases, with 4 bases left in between. Germline loops: CDR1 SNHLY, CDR2 FYNNEI. CDR3 size: 11 residues. Extracted RNA was reverse transcribed into cDNA, the sequencing template. The protocol was immunoSEQ multiplex PCR, while the TCRdb copy is restricted to in-frame clones and leaves out a portion. This table holds approximately 280,000 clones, more than 45% found once. Regarding this clone: Within the sample, other DNA sequences also encode this same CDR3.

The sample in question was CD4+ T cells sorted from blood, obtained at week 24, from a patient treated with tofacitinib. This receptor was identified in a human donor with alopecia areata. The genes are TRBV2 and TRBJ2-5; D is ambiguous. CDR3 residues: CASSGQETQYF. As DNA, the CDR3 is TGTGCCAGCAGCGGGCAAGAGACCCAGTACTTC. Together with reference TRBV2 and TRBJ2-5, the CDR3 gives the full variable domain: EPEVTQTPSHQVTQMGQEVILRCVPISNHLYFYWYRQILGQKVEFLVSFYNNEISEKSEIFDDQFSVERPDGSNFTLKIRSTKLEDSAMYFCASSGQETQYFGPGTRLLVL.